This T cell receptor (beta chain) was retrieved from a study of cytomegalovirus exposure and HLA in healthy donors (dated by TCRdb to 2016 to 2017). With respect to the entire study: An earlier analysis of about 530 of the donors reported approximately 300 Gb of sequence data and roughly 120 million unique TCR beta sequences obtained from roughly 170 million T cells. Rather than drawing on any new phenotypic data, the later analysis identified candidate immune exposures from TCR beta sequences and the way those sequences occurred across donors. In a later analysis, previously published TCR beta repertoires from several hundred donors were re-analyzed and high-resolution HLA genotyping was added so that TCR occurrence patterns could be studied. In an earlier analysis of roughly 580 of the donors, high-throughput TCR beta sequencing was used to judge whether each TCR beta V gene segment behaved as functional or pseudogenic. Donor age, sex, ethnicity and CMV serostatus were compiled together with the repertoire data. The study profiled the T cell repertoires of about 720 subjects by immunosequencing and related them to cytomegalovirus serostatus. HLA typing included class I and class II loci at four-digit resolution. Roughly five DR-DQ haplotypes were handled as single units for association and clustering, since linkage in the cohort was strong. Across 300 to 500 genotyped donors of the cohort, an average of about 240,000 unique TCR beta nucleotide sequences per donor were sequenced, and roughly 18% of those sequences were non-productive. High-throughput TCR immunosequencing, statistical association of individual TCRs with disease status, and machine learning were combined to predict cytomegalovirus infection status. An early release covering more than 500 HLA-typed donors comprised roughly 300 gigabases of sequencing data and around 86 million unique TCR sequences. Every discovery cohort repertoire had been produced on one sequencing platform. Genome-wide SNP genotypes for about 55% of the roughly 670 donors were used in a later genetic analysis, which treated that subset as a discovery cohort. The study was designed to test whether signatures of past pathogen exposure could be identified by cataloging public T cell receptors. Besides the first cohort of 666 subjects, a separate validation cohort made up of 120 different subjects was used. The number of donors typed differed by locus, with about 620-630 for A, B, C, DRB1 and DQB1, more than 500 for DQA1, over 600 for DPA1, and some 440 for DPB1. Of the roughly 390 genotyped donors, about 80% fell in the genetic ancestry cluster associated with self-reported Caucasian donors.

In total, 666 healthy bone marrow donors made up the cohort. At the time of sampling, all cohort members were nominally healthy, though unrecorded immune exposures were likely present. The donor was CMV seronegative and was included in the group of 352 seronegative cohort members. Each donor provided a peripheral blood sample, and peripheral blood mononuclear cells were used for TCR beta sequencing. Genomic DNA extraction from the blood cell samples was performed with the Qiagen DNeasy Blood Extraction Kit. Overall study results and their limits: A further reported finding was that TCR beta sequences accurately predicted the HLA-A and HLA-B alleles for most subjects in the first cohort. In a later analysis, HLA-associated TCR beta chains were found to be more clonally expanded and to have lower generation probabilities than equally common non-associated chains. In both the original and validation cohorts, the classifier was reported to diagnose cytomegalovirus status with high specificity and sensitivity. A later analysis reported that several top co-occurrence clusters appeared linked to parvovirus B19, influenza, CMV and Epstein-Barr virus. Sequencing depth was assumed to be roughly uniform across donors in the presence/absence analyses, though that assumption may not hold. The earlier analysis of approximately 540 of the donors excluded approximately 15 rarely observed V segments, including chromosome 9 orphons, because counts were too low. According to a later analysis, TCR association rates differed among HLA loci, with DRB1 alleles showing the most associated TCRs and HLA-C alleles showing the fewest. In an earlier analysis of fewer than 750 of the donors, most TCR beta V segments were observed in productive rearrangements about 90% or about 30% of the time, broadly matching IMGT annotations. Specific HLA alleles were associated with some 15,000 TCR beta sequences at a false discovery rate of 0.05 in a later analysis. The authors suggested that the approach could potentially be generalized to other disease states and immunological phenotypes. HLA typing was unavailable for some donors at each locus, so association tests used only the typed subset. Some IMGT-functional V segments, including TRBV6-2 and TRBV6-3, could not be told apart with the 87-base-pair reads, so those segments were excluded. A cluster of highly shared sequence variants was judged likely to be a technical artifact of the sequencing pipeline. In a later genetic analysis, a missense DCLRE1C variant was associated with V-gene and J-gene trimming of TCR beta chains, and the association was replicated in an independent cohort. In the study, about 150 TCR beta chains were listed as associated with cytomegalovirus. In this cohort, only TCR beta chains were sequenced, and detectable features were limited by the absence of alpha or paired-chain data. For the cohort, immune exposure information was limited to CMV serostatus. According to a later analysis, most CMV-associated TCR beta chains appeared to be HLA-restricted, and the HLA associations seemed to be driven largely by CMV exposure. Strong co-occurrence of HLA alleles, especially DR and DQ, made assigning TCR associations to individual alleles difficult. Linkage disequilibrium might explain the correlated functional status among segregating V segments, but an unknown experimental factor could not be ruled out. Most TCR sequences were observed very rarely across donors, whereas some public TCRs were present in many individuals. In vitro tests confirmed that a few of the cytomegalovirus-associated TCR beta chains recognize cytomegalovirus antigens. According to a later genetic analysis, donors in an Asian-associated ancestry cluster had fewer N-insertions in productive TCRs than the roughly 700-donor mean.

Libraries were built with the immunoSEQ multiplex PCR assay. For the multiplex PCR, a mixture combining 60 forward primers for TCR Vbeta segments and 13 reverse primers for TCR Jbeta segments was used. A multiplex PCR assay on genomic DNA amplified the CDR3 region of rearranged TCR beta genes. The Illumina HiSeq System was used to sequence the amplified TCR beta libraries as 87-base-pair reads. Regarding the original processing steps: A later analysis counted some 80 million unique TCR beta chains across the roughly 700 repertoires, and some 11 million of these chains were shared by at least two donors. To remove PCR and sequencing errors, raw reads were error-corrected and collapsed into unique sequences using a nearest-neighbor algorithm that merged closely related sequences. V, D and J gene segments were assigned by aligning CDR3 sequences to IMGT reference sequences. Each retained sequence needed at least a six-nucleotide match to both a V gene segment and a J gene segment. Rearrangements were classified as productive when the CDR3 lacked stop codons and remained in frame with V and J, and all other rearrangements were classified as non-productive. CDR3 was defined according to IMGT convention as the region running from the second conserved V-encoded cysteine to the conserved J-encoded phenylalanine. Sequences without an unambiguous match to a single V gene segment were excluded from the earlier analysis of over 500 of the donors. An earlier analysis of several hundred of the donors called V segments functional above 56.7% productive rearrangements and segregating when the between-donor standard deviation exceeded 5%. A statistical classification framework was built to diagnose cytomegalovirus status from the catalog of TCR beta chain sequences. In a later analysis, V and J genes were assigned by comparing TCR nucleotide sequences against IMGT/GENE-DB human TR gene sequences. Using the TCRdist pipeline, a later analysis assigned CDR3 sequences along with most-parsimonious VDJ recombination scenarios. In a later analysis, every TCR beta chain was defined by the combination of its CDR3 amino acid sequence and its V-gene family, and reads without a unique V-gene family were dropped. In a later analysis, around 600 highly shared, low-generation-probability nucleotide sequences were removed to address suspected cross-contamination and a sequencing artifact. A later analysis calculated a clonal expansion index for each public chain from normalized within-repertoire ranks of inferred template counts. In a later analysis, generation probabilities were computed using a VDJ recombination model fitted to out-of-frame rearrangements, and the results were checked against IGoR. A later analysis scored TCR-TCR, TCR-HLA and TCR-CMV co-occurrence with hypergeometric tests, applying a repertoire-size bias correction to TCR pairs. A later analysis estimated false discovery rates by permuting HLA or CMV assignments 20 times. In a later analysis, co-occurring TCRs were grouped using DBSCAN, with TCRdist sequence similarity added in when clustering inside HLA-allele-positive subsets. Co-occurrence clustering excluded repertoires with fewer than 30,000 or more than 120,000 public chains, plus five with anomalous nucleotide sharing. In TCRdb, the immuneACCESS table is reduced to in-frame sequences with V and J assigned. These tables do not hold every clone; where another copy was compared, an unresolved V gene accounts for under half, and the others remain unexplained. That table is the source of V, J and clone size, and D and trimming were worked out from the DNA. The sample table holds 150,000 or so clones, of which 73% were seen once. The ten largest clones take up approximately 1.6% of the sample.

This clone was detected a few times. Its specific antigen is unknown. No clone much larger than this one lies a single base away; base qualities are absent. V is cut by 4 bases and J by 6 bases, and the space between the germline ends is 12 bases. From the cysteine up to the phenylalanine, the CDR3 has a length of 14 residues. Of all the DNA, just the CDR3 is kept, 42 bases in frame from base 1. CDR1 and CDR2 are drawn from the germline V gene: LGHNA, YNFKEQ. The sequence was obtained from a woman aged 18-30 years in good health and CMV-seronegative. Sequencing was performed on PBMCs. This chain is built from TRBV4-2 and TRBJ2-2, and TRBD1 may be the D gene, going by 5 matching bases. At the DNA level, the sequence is TGTGCCAGCAGCCCCGCCCCAGGGTCCGGGGAGCTGTTTTTT. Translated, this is CASSPAPGSGELFF.